The clone carrying this T cell receptor (beta chain) was recorded only once. This record belongs to a study of cytomegalovirus exposure and HLA in healthy donors. Here immunoSEQ multiplex PCR was the method, and the copy in TCRdb shows in-frame clones only, minus some. The sample holds 100,000 to 150,000 clones; roughly nine tenths are singletons and the top ten take about 1.1%. The CDR3 is made up of 15 amino acids. Trimming left V 4 bases short and J 3 bases short, with 16 bases between. The germline V gene encodes CDR1 MNHEY and CDR2 SVGAGI. Material: PBMCs. This clonotype was sampled from a woman between 18 and 29 years old in good health and CMV-seronegative. V and J are TRBV6-5 and TRBJ2-7; no reliable D call. The DNA of the CDR3 is TGTGCCAGCAGTTGTGCAGGATCTTGGATCTACGAGCAGTACGTC. This encodes CASSCAGSWIYEQYV.